The 32 T cell receptor beta chains in this list originate from one sample, sequenced in a study of long-term antiretroviral therapy in people with HIV. The immunoSEQ assay was v3.0, run at survey level. Clones were sequenced by immunoSEQ multiplex PCR, and TCRdb holds only the in-frame ones, with some missing. This sample carries tens of thousands of clones, about four fifths of them seen once, and the ten largest clones take approximately 12%. This material consisted of unsorted PBMCs, taken 2.3 to 2.5 years after starting antiretroviral therapy. Receptor source: a man in his forties with HIV.

This chain links TRBV29-1 with TRBJ2-1; TRBD2 might be the D (5 bases). The CDR3 loop spans 13 amino acids. Per germline, CDR1 SQVTM and CDR2 ANQGSEA. Trimming stripped 3 bases from V and 7 bases from J, with 13 bases between. CDR3 DNA: TGCAGCGTTGAGGCGGTGATAGCGAATGAGCAGTTCTTC. It encodes CSVEAVIANEQFF.

V usage is TRBV2 and J usage is TRBJ1-2; 9 bases agree with TRBD1. The CDR3 has 15 amino acids. Germline CDR1 reads SNHLY; CDR2 reads FYNNEI. V was clipped by 2 bases and J by 3 bases; unmatched bases: 4. The CDR3 sequence: CASSESGTGYYGYTF. Here the CDR3 DNA reads TGTGCCAGCAGTGAAAGCGGGACAGGGTACTATGGCTACACCTTC.

The rearrangement uses TRBV19 and TRBJ1-2; D gene ambiguous. V was trimmed by 2 bases and J by 7 bases, leaving 11 bases between them. Germline V gives CDR1 LNHDA, CDR2 SQIVND (reference sequence). This CDR3 comprises 13 residues. CDR3 DNA sequence: TGTGCCAGTAGTATACCTACCTGGTCTGGCTACACCTTC. Its protein is CASSIPTWSGYTF.

This chain uses TRBV7-9 with TRBJ1-5; 9 nucleotides line up with TRBD1. In germline, CDR1 is SEHNR, CDR2 FQNEAQ (reference sequence). J lost 6 bases, V lost 1 base, and 7 bases had no gene match. The CDR3 runs 16 residues. CDR3 amino acids: CASSLVGTGSPQPQHF. Written as DNA, the CDR3 is TGTGCCAGCAGCTTAGTTGGGACAGGGTCTCCTCAGCCCCAGCATTTT.

This chain connects TRBV5-5 to TRBJ2-7, with D tentatively TRBD1 or TRBD2 (6 bases each). The CDR3 extends over 18 amino acids. V lost 2 bases and J 5 bases, leaving 26 bases between the germline ends. The germline V gene encodes CDR1 SGHKS and CDR2 YYEKEE (reference sequence). In nucleotides, the CDR3 is TGTGCCAGCAGCTTAAGGGGGGCGGCCGCCTTTCGCCCGGACGAGCAGTACTTC. This sequence encodes CASSLRGAAAFRPDEQYF.

The CDR3 loop reads CASSIPVAGRSEKLFF. CDR3 sequence (DNA): TGTGCCAGTAGTATCCCGGTCGCAGGGAGGAGTGAAAAACTGTTTTTT. The chain is built from TRBV19 and TRBJ1-4, with a possible D match to TRBD1 (5 bases). This CDR3 has 16 residues. Between the trimmed V and J ends, which lost 3 bases and 7 bases, there was a span of 18 bases. The germline gives CDR1 LNHDA, CDR2 SQIVND (reference sequence).

The chain uses TRBV7-9 and TRBJ2-1, with D maybe TRBD2 (6 bases). The ends were cut back, 6 bases at V and 4 bases at J, with 13 bases in the middle. The germline V gene has CDR1 SEHNR and CDR2 FQNEAQ (reference sequence). The CDR3 spans 14 residues. CDR3 residues: CASSDRREYNEQFF. As DNA, the CDR3 is TGTGCCAGCAGTGATAGGAGGGAATACAATGAGCAGTTCTTC.

The table lists this clone with a few counts. The chain couples TRBV19 to TRBJ2-3, with 12 bases lining up with TRBD2. CDR3 length: 15 residues. From germline, CDR1 is LNHDA and CDR2 SQIVND (reference sequence). The V segment lost 5 bases and the J segment 10 bases; nucleotides outside the gene matches: 10. The CDR3 nucleotides are TGTGCCAGTAGTCCACTAGCGGGGGGTCTAGAGGCGCAGTATTTT. Translating gives CASSPLAGGLEAQYF.

The chain links TRBV7-9 to TRBJ2-3; 11 bases line up with TRBD2. V trimming: 5 bases; J trimming: 3 bases; junction bases outside the gene matches: 4. CDR1 SEHNR and CDR2 FQNEAQ come from the germline V gene (reference sequence). This CDR3 region has 15 residues. The CDR3 nucleotides are TGTGCCAGCAGCCGCGGGACTAGCGGAACAGATACGCAGTATTTT. Translating it yields CASSRGTSGTDTQYF.

The V and J genes are TRBV5-4 and TRBJ2-7; TRBD2 agrees at 11 bases. Germline CDR1 reads SGHNT; CDR2 reads YYREEE (reference sequence). The CDR3 has 15 residues. The V segment lost 4 bases and the J segment 4 bases; nucleotides outside the gene matches: 7. CDR3 amino acids: CASSQGLAGSYEQYF. For the CDR3, the DNA is TGTGCCAGCAGCCAAGGACTAGCGGGTAGTTACGAGCAGTACTTC.

J is TRBJ2-5 and V is TRBV4-1; D gene ambiguous. The CDR3 is 14 residues long. The germline gives CDR1 MGHRA, CDR2 YSYEKL. Trimming shortened V by 4 bases and J by 5 bases, and 14 bases separated the two germline ends. The CDR3 here is CASSRGQEGETQYF. DNA for the CDR3: TGCGCCAGCAGCCGGGGTCAAGAAGGGGAGACCCAGTACTTC.

The chain recombines TRBV7-2 with TRBJ2-1; D is undetermined. Between the trimmed V and J ends, which lost 0 bases and 4 bases, there was a span of 10 bases. Per the germline V gene, CDR1 is SGHTA and CDR2 is FQGNSA. The CDR3 loop spans 15 amino acids. The CDR3 protein is CASSLASGQYNEQFF. CDR3 nucleotides: TGTGCCAGCAGCTTAGCTTCGGGCCAGTACAATGAGCAGTTCTTC.

The chain links TRBV7-7 to TRBJ2-7; TRBD1 agrees at 9 bases. This CDR3 has 15 amino acids. V trimming: 4 bases; J trimming: 2 bases; junction bases outside the gene matches: 6. From germline, CDR1 is SSHAT and CDR2 FNYEAQ (reference sequence). The CDR3 region has the DNA TGTGCCAGCAGCTCGGGACAGGGTGTTCCCTACGAGCAGTACTTC. Amino acids: CASSSGQGVPYEQYF. Full variable domain (outside the CDR3, taken from reference TRBV7-7 and TRBJ2-7): GAGVSQSPRYKVTKRGQDVTLRCDPISSHATLYWYQQALGQGPEFLTYFNYEAQPDKSGLPSDRFSAERPEGSISTLTIQRTEQRDSAMYRCASSSGQGVPYEQYFGPGTRLTVT.

V usage is TRBV29-1 and J usage is TRBJ2-3, with 11 bases identical to TRBD2. The CDR3 is 18 amino acids. The V gene end was trimmed by 4 bases and the J gene end by 2 bases; junction bases not matched to a gene: 14. Germline V gene sequence: CDR1 SQVTM, CDR2 ANQGSEA. In DNA, the CDR3 is TGCAGCGTTGGGTCTAGCGGGGGGCCCCCGGGGGACACAGATACGCAGTATTTT. Translated, it gives CSVGSSGGPPGDTDTQYF.

This sequence joins TRBV30 and TRBJ2-1; 15 bases line up with TRBD2. The CDR3 is 16 residues long. Germline CDR1 reads GTSNPN; CDR2 reads SVGIG (reference sequence). Trimming removed 1 base from V and 4 bases from J; junction bases left unmatched: 2. CDR3 sequence (DNA): TGTGCCTGGAGTGCGGGACTAGCGGGAGGTTACAATGAGCAGTTCTTC. It translates to CAWSAGLAGGYNEQFF. The entire variable domain, with the rest obtained from reference TRBV30 and TRBJ2-1, is as follows: SQTIHQWPATLVQPVGSPLSLECTVEGTSNPNLYWYRQAAGRGLQLLFYSVGIGQISSEVPQNLSASRPQDRQFILSSKKLLLSDSGFYLCAWSAGLAGGYNEQFFGPGTRLTVL.

This clone was detected only once. V and J are TRBV6-4 and TRBJ1-1, with D maybe TRBD1 (6 bases). In germline, CDR1 is MRHNA, CDR2 SNTAGT. The ends were cut back, 3 bases at V and 1 base at J, with 9 bases in the middle. The CDR3 spans 14 residues. CDR3 DNA sequence: TGTGCCAGCAGTGATTCGGACAGGAACACTGAAGCTTTCTTT. It codes for CASSDSDRNTEAFF.

This sequence joins TRBV11-2 and TRBJ2-5; 7 positions match TRBD1. This CDR3 is 14 amino acids long. The trim removed 5 bases at V and 5 bases at J, leaving 8 bases unmatched. From germline, CDR1 is SGHAT and CDR2 FQNNGV. The chain's CDR3 is CASSRRQGVETQYF. Written as DNA, the CDR3 is TGTGCCAGCAGCCGCAGACAGGGAGTGGAGACCCAGTACTTC. Using reference TRBV11-2 and TRBJ2-5 for the parts outside the CDR3, the full variable domain is EAGVAQSPRYKIIEKRQSVAFWCNPISGHATLYWYQQILGQGPKLLIQFQNNGVVDDSQLPKDRFSAERLKGVDSTLKIQPAKLEDSAVYLCASSRRQGVETQYFGPGTRLLVL.

The CDR3 DNA follows: TGTGCCAGCACCTTGTTGGACAGGGACCAAGAGACCCAGTACTTC. Translated: CASTLLDRDQETQYF. The chain has TRBV9 and TRBJ2-5, with 8 bases identical to TRBD1. The CDR3 has 15 amino acids. Germline V gene sequence: CDR1 SGDLS, CDR2 YYNGEE. After removal of 6 bases from V and 0 bases from J, the junction contained 7 bases not matched to a gene.

This clone was observed a single time. This chain joins TRBV20-1 and TRBJ2-1; TRBD2 agrees at 8 bases. CDR1 DFQATT and CDR2 SNEGSKA come from the germline V gene (reference sequence). Germline trimming cut 6 bases from V and 9 bases from J; bases unmatched to any gene: 4. The CDR3 totals 11 residues. The CDR3 reads CSASRGGEQFF. CDR3 sequence (DNA): TGCAGTGCCAGCCGGGGGGGTGAGCAGTTCTTC.

The chain combines TRBV27 with TRBJ2-2, with TRBD2 as a possible D gene (5 bases). The CDR3 has 15 residues. CDR1 and CDR2 from the germline V gene are MNHEY and SMNVEV (reference sequence). The ends were cut back, 6 bases at V and 8 bases at J, with 19 bases in the middle. The CDR3 loop is CASRPADWAKGELFF. The DNA for the CDR3 is TGTGCCAGCAGACCCGCGGACTGGGCGAAAGGGGAGCTGTTTTTT.

V usage is TRBV5-4 and J usage is TRBJ2-7; 7 bases are shared with TRBD2. The CDR3 consists of 16 residues. Looked up from germline, CDR1 is SGHNT and CDR2 is YYREEE (reference sequence). V gave up 1 base and J gave up 3 bases; unmatched junction bases: 10. The CDR3 coding sequence is TGTGCCAGCAGCTTGTCCGGCGGGGGAGCTCTCTACGAGCAGTACTTC. As protein: CASSLSGGGALYEQYF.

The V call is TRBV29-1, the J call TRBJ2-5; 10 bases map to TRBD1. Trimming removed 6 bases from V and 4 bases from J; junction bases left unmatched: 5. CDR3 length: 13 amino acids. Germline V gene sequence: CDR1 SQVTM, CDR2 ANQGSEA. This CDR3 reads CSVPGQGSETQYF. CDR3 nucleotides: TGCAGCGTGCCGGGACAGGGGTCAGAGACCCAGTACTTC.

The rearrangement joins TRBV6-6 to TRBJ2-3; TRBD1 agrees at 9 bases. The ends lost 6 bases at V and 10 bases at J; junction bases unmatched: 5. The CDR3 totals 12 residues. CDR1 is MNHNY, CDR2 SVGAGI, per germline (reference sequence). DNA of the CDR3: TGTGCCAGCAGGCCGGGACAGGGTGCGCAGTATTTT. It translates to CASRPGQGAQYF.

This clone was counted a single time. V and J are TRBV5-8 and TRBJ2-4; D is undetermined. Germline loops: CDR1 SGHTS, CDR2 YDEGEE. This CDR3 is 16 amino acids long. V was trimmed by 0 bases and J by 0 bases, leaving 10 bases between them. This chain's CDR3 is CASSLALRIAKNIQYF. The CDR3 DNA is TGTGCCAGCAGCTTGGCCCTAAGGATAGCCAAAAACATTCAGTACTTC.

V usage is TRBV5-5 and J usage is TRBJ2-3; 8 nucleotides match TRBD2. Germline V gene lookup returns CDR1 SGHKS and CDR2 YYEKEE (reference sequence). Trimming removed 1 base from V and 4 bases from J; junction bases left unmatched: 5. The CDR3 has 15 residues. The CDR3 region has the DNA TGTGCCAGCAGCTTGATGGCGGGAGGAGCAGATACGCAGTATTTT. Protein: CASSLMAGGADTQYF. Combining the CDR3 with reference TRBV5-5 and TRBJ2-3 gives the whole variable domain DAGVTQSPTHLIKTRGQQVTLRCSPISGHKSVSWYQQVLGQGPQFIFQYYEKEERGRGNFPDRFSARQFPNYSSELNVNALLLGDSALYLCASSLMAGGADTQYFGPGTRLTVL.

V usage is TRBV6-1 and J usage is TRBJ2-2, with D tentatively TRBD2 (5 bases). Germline CDR1 MNHNS, CDR2 SASEGT. With 4 bases removed from V and 3 bases from J, the gap between germline ends came to 12 bases. This CDR3 spans 15 amino acids. CDR3 nucleotide sequence: TGTGCCAGCAGTGTCGGGGAGAGTTACACCGGGGAGCTGTTTTTT. Amino acid sequence: CASSVGESYTGELFF.

The rearrangement uses TRBV5-6 and TRBJ1-5; 7 nucleotides match TRBD1. CDR3 length: 14 amino acids. Germline V gives CDR1 SGHDT, CDR2 YYEEEE. Germline trimming cut 2 bases from V and 6 bases from J; bases unmatched to any gene: 5. The CDR3 coding sequence is TGTGCCAGCAGCTTTCTGCAGGGGGGTCAGCCCCAGCATTTT. This translates into CASSFLQGGQPQHF.

This clone was counted a few times. The chain uses TRBV2 and TRBJ1-5; D ambiguous. The germline V gene encodes CDR1 SNHLY and CDR2 FYNNEI. This CDR3 is 14 amino acids long. With 6 bases removed from V and 1 base from J, the gap between germline ends came to 10 bases. This chain's CDR3 is CASSVRVSNQPQHF. The CDR3 DNA reads TGTGCCAGCAGCGTAAGGGTAAGCAATCAGCCCCAGCATTTT.

The V call is TRBV20-1, the J call TRBJ2-3, with no clear D. CDR1 and CDR2 from the germline V gene are DFQATT and SNEGSKA (reference sequence). This CDR3 contains 11 residues. V dropped 2 bases and J dropped 6 bases, with 6 bases sitting between them. The CDR3 sequence: CSARLGDTQYF. The CDR3, as DNA: TGCAGTGCTAGATTGGGTGATACGCAGTATTTT.

This sequence joins TRBV5-1 and TRBJ1-1; D possibly corresponds to TRBD1 (6 bases). Germline CDR1 SGHRS, CDR2 YFSETQ. V was shortened by 0 bases and J by 4 bases, with 16 bases between the two germline ends. The CDR3 spans 16 residues. CDR3 amino acids: CASSLASGVSGTEAFF. The CDR3 DNA reads TGCGCCAGCAGCTTGGCCTCAGGGGTGTCCGGCACTGAAGCTTTCTTT.

J is TRBJ1-1 and V is TRBV18; 7 positions agree with TRBD1. Germline values: CDR1 KGHSH, CDR2 LQKENI. Losses at the gene ends were 5 bases for V and 7 bases for J; bases not matched to a gene: 7. This CDR3 comprises 13 residues. In DNA form, the CDR3 reads TGTGCCAGCTCAGGAAGGCAGGGGGATGAAGCTTTCTTT. Translated, it gives CASSGRQGDEAFF.

The rearrangement links TRBV9 to TRBJ2-1, with TRBD2 matching over 8 bases. Losses at the gene ends were 0 bases for V and 7 bases for J; bases not matched to a gene: 6. This CDR3 has 15 residues. Germline CDR1 reads SGDLS; CDR2 reads YYNGEE. CDR3 bases: TGTGCCAGCAGCGTAGCGGGGGGGGCTCATAATGAGCAGTTCTTC. Its translation: CASSVAGGAHNEQFF.